This TCR beta chain was found in a study of blood T cells in healthy people across ages. Study results and limitations: Diversity figures derived from one million T cells were judged to underestimate the true value.

Healthy Caucasian individuals from Russia aged 6 to 90 were enrolled as donors. Isolation per sample recovered at least 7 million PBMCs. This clonotype was counted many times. No antigen is known for it. The use of a sample-barcoded 5' primer and a J-beta primer mix characterized a second PCR of roughly 7 to 11 cycles. No fewer than 3 million CDR3-containing paired-end reads came from each sample. Each CDR3 protein is one row after TCRdb ran MiXCR on the 5' RACE reads. The table shows over 550,000 distinct CDR3 sequences, with less than 35% occurring only once. Trimming stripped 3 bases from V and 3 bases from J, with 14 bases between. The CDR3 is 15 residues long. CDR1 SGHRS and CDR2 YFSETQ come from the germline V gene.

The sequencing sample was made of blood. The sequence was collected from a woman over 75 in good health. The chain employs TRBV5-1 and TRBJ2-3; D may be TRBD1 (6 bases). Written as DNA, the CDR3 is TGCGCCAGCAGCTGGGGACAAACCTTGACAGATACGCAGTATTTT. Encoded protein: CASSWGQTLTDTQYF. The variable domain in full, with the rest retrieved from reference TRBV5-1 and TRBJ2-3, is KAGVTQTPRYLIKTRGQQVTLSCSPISGHRSVSWYQQTPGQGLQFLFEYFSETQRNKGNFPGRFSGRQFSNSRSEMNVSTLELGDSALYLCASSWGQTLTDTQYFGPGTRLTVL.